One and the same sample provided the 8 T cell receptor beta chains below, sequenced in a study of control samples from healthy donors and cancer patients. Assay: immunoSEQ multiplex PCR; the TCRdb copy retains only in-frame clones and omits some. Of some 130,000 clones in the sample, approximately 89% were seen once. Source material: blood. The receptor source for this set is a man aged 35 to 55 in good health.

CDR3 amino acids: CASSVTGANVLTF. Here the CDR3 DNA reads TGTGCCAGCAGCGTGACTGGGGCCAACGTCCTGACTTTC. The rearrangement uses TRBV7-9 and TRBJ2-6; D remains unclear. Looked up from germline, CDR1 is SEHNR and CDR2 is FQNEAQ (reference sequence). The V end was cut by 5 bases, the J end by 2 bases, with 4 bases between. CDR3 length equals 13 residues. The full variable domain, its missing parts supplied by reference TRBV7-9 and TRBJ2-6, is DTGVSQNPRHKITKRGQNVTFRCDPISEHNRLYWYRQTLGQGPEFLTYFQNEAQLEKSRLLSDRFSAERPKGSFSTLEIQRTEQGDSAMYLCASSVTGANVLTFGAGSRLTVL.

This rearrangement joins TRBV9 to TRBJ2-7, with D possibly being TRBD2 (6 bases). Deletions cut 0 bases from V and 3 bases from J, with 10 bases between. Germline CDR1 and CDR2: SGDLS and YYNGEE. The CDR3 has 14 residues. The CDR3 protein is CASSVEGTGYEQYF. For the CDR3, the DNA is TGTGCCAGCAGCGTAGAAGGGACTGGCTACGAGCAGTACTTC. Together with reference TRBV9 and TRBJ2-7, the CDR3 gives the full variable domain: DSGVTQTPKHLITATGQRVTLRCSPRSGDLSVYWYQQSLDQGLQFLIQYYNGEERAKGNILERFSAQQFPDLHSELNLSSLELGDSALYFCASSVEGTGYEQYFGPGTRLTVT.

This sequence joins TRBV5-8 and TRBJ2-1; no reliable D call. The CDR3 totals 11 residues. The germline V and J ends were trimmed by 4 bases and 7 bases, with 6 bases remaining between them. The germline V gene encodes CDR1 SGHTS and CDR2 YDEGEE. The DNA for the CDR3 is TGTGCCAGCAGCCTGAGGAATGAGCAGTTCTTC. Residues: CASSLRNEQFF.

This chain links TRBV4-1 with TRBJ2-5; 8 positions match TRBD2. The CDR3 has 15 residues. Trimming removed 1 base from V and 5 bases from J; junction bases left unmatched: 6. Germline-derived CDR1 and CDR2 are MGHRA and YSYEKL. The CDR3 sequence is CASSQAGGRGETQYF. CDR3 DNA sequence: TGCGCCAGCAGCCAAGCGGGGGGGCGCGGGGAGACCCAGTACTTC.

The chain links TRBV2 to TRBJ1-2, with TRBD1 as a possible D gene (5 bases). V lost 6 bases and J lost 4, with 9 bases in between. This CDR3 comprises 12 residues. Looked up from germline, CDR1 is SNHLY and CDR2 is FYNNEI. The CDR3 region is CASRDSVYGYTF. CDR3 bases: TGTGCCAGCAGAGACAGTGTCTATGGCTACACCTTC.

This rearrangement joins TRBV25-1 to TRBJ1-5; D is ambiguous. From germline, CDR1 is MGHDK and CDR2 SYGVNS. V shed 8 bases and J shed 6 bases, with 14 bases lying between them. This CDR3 region has 13 residues. The CDR3 sequence: CASSGTVGQPQHF. The CDR3 DNA follows: TGTGCCAGCTCCGGCACCGTGGGTCAGCCCCAGCATTTT.

CDR3 nucleotides: TGTGCCAGTAGTATAAGAGGACAGAACACTGAAGCTTTCTTT. Protein product: CASSIRGQNTEAFF. V and J are TRBV19 and TRBJ1-1; tentatively, D is TRBD1 (5 bases). V gave up 2 bases and J gave up 1 base, with 8 bases separating them. Looked up from germline, CDR1 is LNHDA and CDR2 is SQIVND (reference sequence). This CDR3 comprises 14 residues.

The chain couples TRBV2 to TRBJ1-5; no firm D call. Germline V gene lookup returns CDR1 SNHLY and CDR2 FYNNEI. With 4 bases removed from V and 3 bases from J, the gap between germline ends came to 7 bases. The length of the CDR3 is 13 residues. The CDR3 loop is CASSGENNQPQHF. The CDR3 region has the DNA TGTGCCAGCAGTGGTGAGAACAATCAGCCCCAGCATTTT. The full variable domain, rest sourced from reference TRBV2 and TRBJ1-5, is EPEVTQTPSHQVTQMGQEVILRCVPISNHLYFYWYRQILGQKVEFLVSFYNNEISEKSEIFDDQFSVERPDGSNFTLKIRSTKLEDSAMYFCASSGENNQPQHFGDGTRLSIL.